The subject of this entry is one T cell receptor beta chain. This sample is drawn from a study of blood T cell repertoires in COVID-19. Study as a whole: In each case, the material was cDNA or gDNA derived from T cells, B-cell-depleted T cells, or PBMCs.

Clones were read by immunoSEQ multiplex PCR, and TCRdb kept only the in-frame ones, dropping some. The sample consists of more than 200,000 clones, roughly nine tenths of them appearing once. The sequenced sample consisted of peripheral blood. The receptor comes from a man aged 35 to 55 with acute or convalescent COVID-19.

The CDR3 is CASSFGQGWNEQFF. CDR3 nucleotide sequence: TGTGCCAGCAGCTTCGGACAGGGTTGGAATGAGCAGTTCTTC. The genes are TRBV7-9 and TRBJ2-1, with 8 nucleotides matching TRBD1. Germline CDR1 is SEHNR and CDR2 is FQNEAQ (reference sequence). Losses at the gene ends were 3 bases for V and 7 bases for J; bases not matched to a gene: 5. The CDR3 is 14 amino acids.